Listed below are T cell receptor beta chains from one sample, sequenced in a study of CD8+CD57+ T cells in acquired aplastic anemia. TCRdb re-derived calls from the reads in MiXCR, one entry per CDR3 protein. Altogether approximately 99,000 distinct CDR3 sequences are present, around 49% being singletons, with the ten largest covering 30% to 40%. The specimen sequenced was sorted CD4+, CD8+, or CD8+CD57+ T cells (not recorded which) from PBMCs. The receptors were sampled from a human donor in good health, serving as a control. Each CDR3 is given with its conserved first and last residue. Fields, in order: clone size, D gene, J gene, V gene, CDR3 length, CDR3 DNA, CDR3 protein. The D gene is left open where the match is weak. Rows give clone size only sometimes, using once, few, many, or a class for an expanded clone.

>-|-|TRBJ1-1|TRBV2|15
TGTGCCAGTAGACACGGAGAGTACATGAACACTGAAGCTTTCTTT
CASRHGEYMNTEAFF
>-|-|TRBJ2-7|TRBV10-3|12
TGTGCCATCAGTTCAGGATTGGGGGAGCAGTACTTC
CAISSGLGEQYF
>many|TRBD2|TRBJ2-7|TRBV20-1|14
TGCAGTGCACAGCCGACTAGCGGGGCCTACGAGCAGTACTTC
CSAQPTSGAYEQYF
>many|-|TRBJ2-3|TRBV20-1|15
TGCAGTGCTAGTCTGTCAGGGGATTCGTCAGATACGCAGTATTTT
CSASLSGDSSDTQYF
>many|-|TRBJ2-7|TRBV27|13
TGTGCCAGCAGTTTAATGAGCTCCTACGAGCAGTACTTC
CASSLMSSYEQYF
>-|TRBD1|TRBJ1-1|TRBV2|15
TGTGCCAGCACCGAGGGACAGGGGGAAGACACTGAAGCTTTCTTT
CASTEGQGEDTEAFF
>-|-|TRBJ1-2|TRBV5-1|13
TGCGCCAGTTCTTGGGGGGAGGACTATGGCTACACCTTC
CASSWGEDYGYTF
>many|TRBD1|TRBJ1-1|TRBV19|14
TGTGCCAGTAGTATTACAGGGGTTGACACTGAAGCTTTCTTT
CASSITGVDTEAFF
>once|-|TRBJ1-6|TRBV15|17
TGTGCCACCAGCAGAGATGGGGTTGGGGGGGATAATTCACCCCTCCACTTT
CATSRDGVGGDNSPLHF
>-|-|TRBJ2-1|TRBV19|16
TGTGCCAGTAGGGCGATCGGACAGAGCTCCTACAATGAGCAGTTCTTC
CASRAIGQSSYNEQFF
>many|-|TRBJ2-5|TRBV30|11
TGTGCCTGGAGTGTTAGCCAGGGGGGAAACTTC
CAWSVSQGGNF
>many|-|TRBJ2-7|TRBV4-3|16
TGCGCCAGCAGCCAAGAAGGGGGTTTAAGGGGCTCCGAGCAGTACTTC
CASSQEGGLRGSEQYF
>-|TRBD1|TRBJ1-6|TRBV4-3|16
TGCGCCAGCAGCCAAGCCGGGACAGGGGTTGGTTCACCCCTCCACTTT
CASSQAGTGVGSPLHF
>many|-|TRBJ1-2|TRBV20-1|15
TGCAGTGCTAGAGATCCAGCAGGGTCGGACTATGGCTACACCTTC
CSARDPAGSDYGYTF
>-|-|TRBJ1-6|TRBV10-1|13
TGCGCCAGCAGTGATAGCGGGGGCACACCCCTCCACTTT
CASSDSGGTPLHF
>-|-|TRBJ1-1|TRBV10-3|14
TGTGCCAGTTCCCACTCAAGAGGACTCGCGGAAGCTTTCTTT
CASSHSRGLAEAFF
>many|-|TRBJ1-1|TRBV7-9|12
TGTGCCAGCAGCATGGGGGGCTATGAAGCTTTCTTT
CASSMGGYEAFF
>-|TRBD2|TRBJ2-3|TRBV20-1|13
TGCAGTGCTAGAGTAGCGGGAAGAGATACGCAGTATTTT
CSARVAGRDTQYF
>-|-|TRBJ2-5|TRBV4-1|14
TGCGCCAGCAGCCAAGATGTTGGGGGGGAGACCCAGTACTTC
CASSQDVGGETQYF
>-|TRBD2|TRBJ2-5|TRBV9|16
TGTGCCAGCAGCGTAGCTGCGGGGGGGAAGGAGGAGACCCAGTACTTC
CASSVAAGGKEETQYF
>-|TRBD1|TRBJ1-1|TRBV24-1|16
TGTGCCACCACGAACAGGGGGGAGGGATTGAACACTGAAGCTTTCTTT
CATTNRGEGLNTEAFF
>-|-|TRBJ1-2|TRBV19|12
TGTGCCAGTAAGGTTGGGGCCTATGGCTACACCTTC
CASKVGAYGYTF
>-|-|TRBJ2-7|TRBV9|11
TGTGCCAGCAGCCTAAGCGACGAGCAGTACTTC
CASSLSDEQYF
>-|-|TRBJ1-2|TRBV2|14
TGTGCCAGCAAACCCTGGGAGGCGGACTATGGCTACACCTTC
CASKPWEADYGYTF
>-|-|TRBJ1-5|TRBV15|14
TGTGCCACCAGCAGCCACTGGACAGTTGTGTCCCAGCATTTT
CATSSHWTVVSQHF
>-|-|TRBJ2-1|TRBV15|17
TGTGCCACCTCAAGGGCCTTAAGTGGGGCCGGGGGTAATGAGCAGTTCTTC
CATSRALSGAGGNEQFF
>-|-|TRBJ1-2|TRBV6-2/TRBV6-3|13
TGTGCCAGCAGGAGGGACGTCGGCAGTGGCTACACCTTC
CASRRDVGSGYTF
>-|-|TRBJ1-5|TRBV2|15
TGTGCCAGCAGTACGACCGGGCTCGCAGGACAGCCCCAGCATTTT
CASSTTGLAGQPQHF
>-|-|TRBJ1-1|TRBV24-1|11
TGTGCCACCAGTGGCGGGCTCGGAGCTTTCTTT
CATSGGLGAFF
>many|TRBD1|TRBJ1-2|TRBV5-1|14
TGCGCCAGCACTCAGGGGGATGACAACTATGGCTACACCTTC
CASTQGDDNYGYTF
>once|TRBD1|TRBJ2-7|TRBV10-3|14
TGTGCCGCCGCTACCGGGACAGGAGGTTACGAGCAGTACTTC
CAAATGTGGYEQYF
>many|-|TRBJ2-1|TRBV6-5|13
TGTGCCAGCAGTTACTCCTCCTACAATGAGCAGTTCTTC
CASSYSSYNEQFF
>once|TRBD1|TRBJ2-7|TRBV20-1|12
TGCAGTGCCGACAGGGTAGACTACGAGCAGTACTTC
CSADRVDYEQYF
>-|-|TRBJ1-2|TRBV5-1|12
TGCGCCAGCAGCTTGGGGTTCCAGAACTACACCTTC
CASSLGFQNYTF
>many|TRBD1|TRBJ1-2|TRBV12-3/TRBV12-4|16
TGTGCCAGCAGCCTAACCCGACAGGGGGCCGTTGAGGGCTACACCTTC
CASSLTRQGAVEGYTF
>few|TRBD2|TRBJ2-3|TRBV29-1|15
TGCAGCGTCGCCTGGACTAGCCGGATTCCCGATACGCAGTATTTT
CSVAWTSRIPDTQYF
>few|-|TRBJ1-1|TRBV29-1|11
TGCAGCGTTGTTGCACGAGCCCTTGCTTTCTTT
CSVVARALAFF
>-|-|TRBJ2-1|TRBV5-6|13
TGTGCCAGCAGCTTCCGACAGATCAATGAGCAGTTCTTC
CASSFRQINEQFF
>many|-|TRBJ1-1|TRBV3-1|12
TGTGCCAGCAGTTCACGGAGAACTGAAGCTTTCTTT
CASSSRRTEAFF
>many|-|TRBJ2-7|TRBV19|16
TGTGCCAGTAGCGTAGGGACTCCACCGGGCTCCTACGAGCAGTACTTC
CASSVGTPPGSYEQYF
>many|TRBD2|TRBJ2-1|TRBV20-1|15
TGCAGTGCTGTAGTCGGACTAGCGGGGGGGGAAAAGCAGTTCTTC
CSAVVGLAGGEKQFF
>many|-|TRBJ1-1|TRBV5-6|11
TGTGCCAGCAGTTCAGGGAATGAAGCTTTCTTT
CASSSGNEAFF
>few|-|TRBJ1-1|TRBV9|14
TGTGCCAGCAGCCCAGGGACCTGGAACACTGAAGCTTTCTTT
CASSPGTWNTEAFF
>many|TRBD1|TRBJ2-7|TRBV9|15
TGTGCCAGCAGCGCGGGACAGGGATACTCCTACGAGCAGTACTTC
CASSAGQGYSYEQYF